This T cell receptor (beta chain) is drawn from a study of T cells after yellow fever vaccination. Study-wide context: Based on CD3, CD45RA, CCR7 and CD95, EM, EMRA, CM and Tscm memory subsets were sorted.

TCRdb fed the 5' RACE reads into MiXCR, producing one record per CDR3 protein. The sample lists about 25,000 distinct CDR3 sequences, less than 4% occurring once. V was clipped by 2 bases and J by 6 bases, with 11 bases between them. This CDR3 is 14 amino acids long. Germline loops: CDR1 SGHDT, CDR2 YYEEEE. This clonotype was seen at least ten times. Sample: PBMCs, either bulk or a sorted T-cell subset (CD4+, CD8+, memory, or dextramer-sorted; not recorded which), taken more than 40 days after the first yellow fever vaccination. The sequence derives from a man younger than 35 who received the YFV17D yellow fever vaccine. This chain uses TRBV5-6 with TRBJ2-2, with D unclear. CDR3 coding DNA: TGTGCCAGCAGCTTCCCTAGATCATCCGGGGAGCTGTTTTTT. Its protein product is CASSFPRSSGELFF.